This T cell receptor beta chain derives from a study of blood T cell repertoires in COVID-19. Across the whole study: Acute and convalescent COVID-19 samples came from the United States, Italy and Spain. Nucleic acid was either cDNA or gDNA, and it came from T cells, B-cell-depleted T cells, or PBMCs.

V lost 4 bases, J lost 8 bases, and 14 bases lay in between. The CDR3 is 13 residues long. The germline CDR1 and CDR2 sequences are SQVTM and ANQGSEA. Study processing details: Researchers report that nucleated cell counts were estimated from reference gene primer amplification. Here immunoSEQ multiplex PCR was the method, and the copy in TCRdb shows in-frame clones only, minus some. V, J and clone size derive from that table, while D and trimming were established from the DNA sequence. This table has around 100,000 clones, 70% to 90% appearing once. Sequenced input: peripheral blood. This clonotype originated in a human donor in a cohort sampled during active COVID-19. The chain recombines TRBV29-1 with TRBJ1-4, with D unresolved. The CDR3 reads CSVGSGMGEKLFF. As DNA, the CDR3 is TGCAGCGTTGGATCGGGAATGGGGGAAAAACTGTTTTTT.